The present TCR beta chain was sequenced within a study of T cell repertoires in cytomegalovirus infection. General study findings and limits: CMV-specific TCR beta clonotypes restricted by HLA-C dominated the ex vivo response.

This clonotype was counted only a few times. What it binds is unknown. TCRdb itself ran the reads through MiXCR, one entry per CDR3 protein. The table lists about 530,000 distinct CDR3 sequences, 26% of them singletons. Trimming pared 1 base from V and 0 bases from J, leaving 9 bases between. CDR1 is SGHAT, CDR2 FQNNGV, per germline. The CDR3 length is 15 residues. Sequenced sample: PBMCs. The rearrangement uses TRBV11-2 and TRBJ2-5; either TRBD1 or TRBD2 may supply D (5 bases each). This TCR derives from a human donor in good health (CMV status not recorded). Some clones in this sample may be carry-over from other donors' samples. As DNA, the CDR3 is TGTGCCAGCAGCTTAGGCCGGGACCACCAAGAGACCCAGTACTTC. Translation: CASSLGRDHQETQYF. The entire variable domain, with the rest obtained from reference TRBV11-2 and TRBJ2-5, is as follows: EAGVAQSPRYKIIEKRQSVAFWCNPISGHATLYWYQQILGQGPKLLIQFQNNGVVDDSQLPKDRFSAERLKGVDSTLKIQPAKLEDSAVYLCASSLGRDHQETQYFGPGTRLLVL.